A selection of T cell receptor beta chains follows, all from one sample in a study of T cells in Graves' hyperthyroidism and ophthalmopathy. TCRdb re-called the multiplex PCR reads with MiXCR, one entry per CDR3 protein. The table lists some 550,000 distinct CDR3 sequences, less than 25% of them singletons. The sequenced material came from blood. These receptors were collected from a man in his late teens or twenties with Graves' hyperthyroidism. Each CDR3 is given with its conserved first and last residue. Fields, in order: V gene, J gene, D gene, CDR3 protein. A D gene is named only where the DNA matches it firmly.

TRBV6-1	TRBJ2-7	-	CASSEGGGSYEQYF
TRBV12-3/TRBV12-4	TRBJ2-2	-	CASSPTTAGELFF
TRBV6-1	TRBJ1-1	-	CASSEGTEAFF
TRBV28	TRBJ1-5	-	CASSLVQGRDQPQHF
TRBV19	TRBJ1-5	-	CASSIDGQGSQPQHF
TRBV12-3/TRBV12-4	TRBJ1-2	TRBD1	CASSLNPQGREGYTF
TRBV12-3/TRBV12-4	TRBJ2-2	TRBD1	CASNLRATGGAGELFF
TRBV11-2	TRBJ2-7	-	CASSLEVGFSYEQYF
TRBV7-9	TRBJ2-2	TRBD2	CASSAISGVPGELFF
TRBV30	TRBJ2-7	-	CAWSVLPGTRIYEQYF
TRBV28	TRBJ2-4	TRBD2	CASNRSGGLLKNIKYF
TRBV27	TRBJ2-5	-	CASRGGAPGIQYF
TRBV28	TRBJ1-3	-	CASSAGIYSGNTIYF
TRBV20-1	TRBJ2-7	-	CSATDLGEQYF
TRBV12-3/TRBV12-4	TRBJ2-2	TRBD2	CASSPSGVPSGSTGELFF
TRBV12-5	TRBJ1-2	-	CASGYGYYGYTF
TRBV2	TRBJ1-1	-	CASSPQLVEAFF
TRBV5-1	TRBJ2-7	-	CASSWDTALEQYF
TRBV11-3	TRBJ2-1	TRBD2	CASSLDGGVWDEQFF
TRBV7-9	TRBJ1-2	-	CASSSGAGARYGYTF
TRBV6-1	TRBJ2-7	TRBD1	CASSERDRGNYEQYF
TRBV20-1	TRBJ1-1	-	CSVGQPKLNEAFF
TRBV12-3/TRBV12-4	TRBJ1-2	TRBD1	CASSPRQGAGYGYTF
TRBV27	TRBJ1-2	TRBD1	CASSPRGRVDGYTF
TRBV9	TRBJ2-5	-	CASSLDVPNEETQYF
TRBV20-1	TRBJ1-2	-	CSANKQLNYGYTF
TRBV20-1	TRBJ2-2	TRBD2	CSASRLAGSGELFF
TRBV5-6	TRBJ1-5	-	CASSLDAGGGNQPQHF
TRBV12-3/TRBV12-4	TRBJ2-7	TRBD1	CASSSPKRDSGTYEQYF
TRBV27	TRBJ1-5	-	CASSLTIQGNQPQHF
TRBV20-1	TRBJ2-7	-	CSARDYTYEQYF
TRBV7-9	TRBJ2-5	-	CASSPGPQETQYF
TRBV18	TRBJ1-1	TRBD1	CASSRKQGALTEAFF
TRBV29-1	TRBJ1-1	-	CSGSRVLNTEAFF
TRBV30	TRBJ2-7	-	CAWSPPQGGSYEQYF
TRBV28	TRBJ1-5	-	CASRGGGYSNQPQHF
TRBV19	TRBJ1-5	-	CASTGLGEGSNQPQHF
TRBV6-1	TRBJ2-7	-	CASRETALDEQYF
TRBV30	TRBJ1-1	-	CAWSVDNTEAFF
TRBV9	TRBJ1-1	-	CASSVGGREAFF
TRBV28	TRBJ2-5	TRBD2	CASRLSGGEGETQYF
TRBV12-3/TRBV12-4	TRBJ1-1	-	CASSRTRGIGEAFF
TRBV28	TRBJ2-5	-	CASSSGNQETQYF
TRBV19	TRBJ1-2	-	CASAGTARGYTF
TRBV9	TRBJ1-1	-	CASSARGGNLGAFF
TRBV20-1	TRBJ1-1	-	CSAEGEGTEAFF
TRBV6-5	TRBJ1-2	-	CASSYSTGHDYGYTF
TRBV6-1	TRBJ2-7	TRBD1	CAIARQGPYEQYF